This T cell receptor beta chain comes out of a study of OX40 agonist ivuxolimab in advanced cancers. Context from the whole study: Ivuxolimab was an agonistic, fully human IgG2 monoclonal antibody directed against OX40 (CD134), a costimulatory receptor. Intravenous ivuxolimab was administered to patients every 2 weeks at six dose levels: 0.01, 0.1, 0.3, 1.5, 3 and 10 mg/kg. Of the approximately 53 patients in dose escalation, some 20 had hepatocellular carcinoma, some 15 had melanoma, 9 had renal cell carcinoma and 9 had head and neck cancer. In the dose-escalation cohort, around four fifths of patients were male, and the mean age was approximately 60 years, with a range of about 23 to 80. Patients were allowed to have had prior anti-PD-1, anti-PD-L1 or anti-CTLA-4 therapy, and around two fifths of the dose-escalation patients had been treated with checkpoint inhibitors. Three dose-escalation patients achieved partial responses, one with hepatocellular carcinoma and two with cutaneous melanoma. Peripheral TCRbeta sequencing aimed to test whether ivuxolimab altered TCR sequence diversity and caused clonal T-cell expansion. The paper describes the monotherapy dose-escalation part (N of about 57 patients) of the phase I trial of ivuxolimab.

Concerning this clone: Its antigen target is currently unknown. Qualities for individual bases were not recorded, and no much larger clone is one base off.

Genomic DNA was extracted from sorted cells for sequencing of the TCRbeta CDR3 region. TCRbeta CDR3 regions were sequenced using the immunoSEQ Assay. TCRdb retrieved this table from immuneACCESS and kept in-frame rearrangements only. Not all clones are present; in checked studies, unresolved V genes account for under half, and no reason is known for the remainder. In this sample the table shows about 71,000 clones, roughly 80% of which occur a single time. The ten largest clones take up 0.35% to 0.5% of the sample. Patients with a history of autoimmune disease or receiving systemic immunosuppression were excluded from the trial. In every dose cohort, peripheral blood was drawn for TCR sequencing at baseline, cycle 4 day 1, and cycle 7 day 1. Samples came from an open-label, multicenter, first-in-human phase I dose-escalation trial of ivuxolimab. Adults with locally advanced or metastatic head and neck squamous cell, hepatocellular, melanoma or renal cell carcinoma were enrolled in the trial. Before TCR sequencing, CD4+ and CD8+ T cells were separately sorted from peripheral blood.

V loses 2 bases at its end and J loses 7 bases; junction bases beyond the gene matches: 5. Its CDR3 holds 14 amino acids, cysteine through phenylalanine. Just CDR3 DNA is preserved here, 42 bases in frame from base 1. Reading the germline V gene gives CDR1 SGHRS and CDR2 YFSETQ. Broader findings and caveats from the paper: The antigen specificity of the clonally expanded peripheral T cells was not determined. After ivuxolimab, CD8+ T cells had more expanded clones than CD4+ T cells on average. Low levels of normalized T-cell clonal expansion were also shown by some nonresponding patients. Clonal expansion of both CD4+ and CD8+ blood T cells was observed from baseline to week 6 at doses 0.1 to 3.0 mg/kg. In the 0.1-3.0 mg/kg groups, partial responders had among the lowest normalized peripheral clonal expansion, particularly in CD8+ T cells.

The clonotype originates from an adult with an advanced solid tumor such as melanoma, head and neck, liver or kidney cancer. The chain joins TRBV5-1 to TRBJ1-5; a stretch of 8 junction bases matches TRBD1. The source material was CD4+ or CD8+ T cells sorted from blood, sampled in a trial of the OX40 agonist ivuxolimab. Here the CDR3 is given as CASSLQGGGQPQHF. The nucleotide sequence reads TGCGCCAGCAGCTTACAGGGGGGCGGACAGCCCCAGCATTTT. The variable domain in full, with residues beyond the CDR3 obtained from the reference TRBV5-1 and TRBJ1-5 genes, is KAGVTQTPRYLIKTRGQQVTLSCSPISGHRSVSWYQQTPGQGLQFLFEYFSETQRNKGNFPGRFSGRQFSNSRSEMNVSTLELGDSALYLCASSLQGGGQPQHFGDGTRLSIL.